This TCR beta chain was sequenced in a study of Graves' ophthalmopathy and Graves' hyperthyroidism. General study points: Blood shared most expanded thyroid clonotypes above 0.001 frequency. Its predictions of ophthalmopathy progression gave the model roughly 71% sensitivity and 72% to 85% specificity.

The authors amplified TCR beta CDR3 regions from RNA transcripts. Following a first-round RT-PCR that used HTBI primers, a second-round multiplex PCR was carried out. TCRdb reprocessed the multiplex PCR reads with MiXCR, giving one entry per CDR3 protein. The sample has more than 550,000 distinct CDR3 sequences; more than 40% are singletons. Germline V CDR1 and CDR2: SQVTM, ANQGSEA. The CDR3 length is 13 residues. Trimming removed 6 bases from V and 2 bases from J; junction bases left unmatched: 6. Physicians reached a diagnosis by relying on clinical symptoms, serum thyroxine, TRAb, thyroid ultrasound and orbital computed tomography. Approximately 10 ml of fresh blood yielded the PBMCs by density gradient. Concerning this clonotype itself: Its specificity is not known.

Sequencing was done on a sample of peripheral blood. This TCR was sampled from an adult man with Graves' ophthalmopathy. V usage is TRBV29-1 and J usage is TRBJ1-2; 7 bases match TRBD1. CDR3 sequence reads: CSVGTGENYGYTF. In DNA form, the CDR3 reads TGCAGCGTCGGTACAGGGGAAAACTATGGCTACACCTTC. Full variable domain (missing parts from reference TRBV29-1 and TRBJ1-2): SAVISQKPSRDICQRGTSLTIQCQVDSQVTMMFWYRQQPGQSLTLIATANQGSEATYESGFVIDKFPISRPNLTFSTLTVSNMSPEDSSIYLCSVGTGENYGYTFGSGTRLTVV.